The rows below give T cell receptor beta chains drawn from one sample of a study of blood T cell repertoires in COVID-19. Assay: immunoSEQ multiplex PCR; the TCRdb copy retains only in-frame clones and omits some. The sample contains more than 10,000 clones, around 90% of which appear only once. The sequencing sample was made of peripheral blood. The source is a human donor in a cohort sampled during active COVID-19. CDR3s include the opening cysteine and the closing phenylalanine or tryptophan. A D gene is named only where the DNA matches it firmly. Not every row has a clone size; where given, it reads once, few, many or a size class.

V	D	J	size	DNA	CDR3
TRBV7-7	-	TRBJ2-1	once	TGTGCTAGCACCCCGGAAGGGCTAGCGCGCTCCTACAATGAGCAGTTCTTC	CASTPEGLARSYNEQFF
TRBV15	TRBD1	TRBJ1-5	once	TGTGCCACCAGCAGAGACGGGACAGGGGAGGGAGGCAATCAGCCCCAGCATTTT	CATSRDGTGEGGNQPQHF
TRBV29-1	-	TRBJ2-7	-	TGCAGCGTTGAAGACCGAGGTTACGAGCAGTACTTC	CSVEDRGYEQYF
TRBV28	-	TRBJ2-7	-	TGTGCCAGCAGTTTTGGAAGGGAGGCCTACGAGCAGTACTTC	CASSFGREAYEQYF
TRBV14	-	TRBJ1-1	-	TGTGCCAGCAGCCCGGCATCTTCTTGGGACTCGTGGGAAGCTTTCTTT	CASSPASSWDSWEAFF
TRBV29-1	-	TRBJ2-1	-	TGCAGCGTTAACCCTTATGGTCAGGGCTACAATGAGCAGTTCTTC	CSVNPYGQGYNEQFF
TRBV6-2/TRBV6-3	-	TRBJ2-3	once	TGTGCCAGCAGTTACGAGGCGGGGGCCTCAGATACGCAGTATTTT	CASSYEAGASDTQYF
TRBV21-1	-	TRBJ1-1	-	TGTGCCAGCAGCAAAGACAGGGCTCTTAACCACGACACTGAAGCTTTCTTT	CASSKDRALNHDTEAFF
TRBV3-1/TRBV3-2	-	TRBJ2-5	-	TGTGCCAGCAGCCAAGCTCGATTTGCGAGGGGGGGGGAGACCCAGTACTTC	CASSQARFARGGETQYF
TRBV7-2	TRBD1	TRBJ1-1	-	TGTGCCAGCAGCTACAGGGGGCGCACTGAAGCTTTCTTT	CASSYRGRTEAFF
TRBV4-1	TRBD1	TRBJ1-2	-	TGCGCCAGCAGCCCTCTTTTGGGACAGGGCGCTAACTATGGCTACACCTTC	CASSPLLGQGANYGYTF
TRBV18	TRBD1	TRBJ1-1	-	TGTGCCAGCTCACCCCTTAGGACAGGGGGCGCGAATGAAGCTTTCTTT	CASSPLRTGGANEAFF
TRBV7-2	-	TRBJ2-5	-	TGTGCCAGCAGCTTAGGGGGTAGAGGGAAGGAGACCCAGTACTTC	CASSLGGRGKETQYF
TRBV6-5	TRBD1	TRBJ1-3	-	TGTGCCAGCAGTTACTTCGGGACAGGGTCTGGAAACACCATATATTTT	CASSYFGTGSGNTIYF
TRBV27	-	TRBJ1-5	-	TGTGCCAGCAGTGCGTCAGCGTATCAGCCCCAGCATTTT	CASSASAYQPQHF
TRBV3-1/TRBV3-2	-	TRBJ1-2	-	TGTGCCAGCAGCCGACAGGAGAGCTATGGCTACACCTTC	CASSRQESYGYTF
TRBV6-5	-	TRBJ2-3	-	TGTGCCAGCGGCGGGGATACGCAGTATTTT	CASGGDTQYF
TRBV4-1	-	TRBJ1-2	-	TGCGCCAGCAGCCACGGCAGGAACCCTAACTATGGCTACACCTTC	CASSHGRNPNYGYTF
TRBV9	TRBD2	TRBJ2-3	-	TGTGCCAGCAGCTTGCCGACTAGCGGGGAGACAGATACGCAGTATTTT	CASSLPTSGETDTQYF
TRBV9	TRBD1	TRBJ1-6	few	TGTGCCAGCAGCCCCAGTGGACAGGGAAGGAATTCACCCCTCCACTTT	CASSPSGQGRNSPLHF
TRBV2	TRBD1	TRBJ2-7	-	TGTGCCAGCAGCGGGACAGGGGGCGAGCAGTACTTC	CASSGTGGEQYF
TRBV3-1/TRBV3-2	TRBD1	TRBJ2-7	-	TGTGCCAGCAGCCATACAGGGGTCCCCTACGAGCAGTACTTC	CASSHTGVPYEQYF
TRBV13	TRBD1	TRBJ2-1	-	TGTGCCAGCAGCAGCCAGGGGGCGCAGGATGAGCAGTTCTTC	CASSSQGAQDEQFF
TRBV6-6	TRBD1	TRBJ1-5	-	TGTGCCAGCAGTCCAGGACAGGGACATAGCAATCAGCCCCAGCATTTT	CASSPGQGHSNQPQHF
TRBV28	TRBD1	TRBJ2-7	-	TGTGCCAGCAGTTTATGGGGGACAGTGACCTACGAGCAGTACTTC	CASSLWGTVTYEQYF
TRBV7-9	-	TRBJ1-2	-	TGTGCCAGCAGCTTTGGCTCCCGGGGGGGGGACTATGGCTACACCTTC	CASSFGSRGGDYGYTF
TRBV5-6	-	TRBJ2-7	once	TGTGCCAGCAGCTTTTCTCCCAGTCGTGTCAACGAGCAGTACTTC	CASSFSPSRVNEQYF
TRBV28	TRBD1	TRBJ1-5	once	TGTGCCAGCACCCTTTACCAGGGGGTAGGTCAGCCCCAGCATTTT	CASTLYQGVGQPQHF
TRBV29-1	-	TRBJ2-5	once	TGCAGCGTTGAAGATCGAGTTCGTGAGACCCAGTACTTC	CSVEDRVRETQYF
TRBV29-1	TRBD2	TRBJ2-1	-	TGCAGCGTTTCCTTGACGGGAGGAGTGAATAATTTCTTC	CSVSLTGGVNNFF
TRBV9	TRBD2	TRBJ2-5	-	TGTGCCAGCAGCGTAGGCGGGAGGGACTACCGGGAGACCCAGTACTTC	CASSVGGRDYRETQYF
TRBV7-6	TRBD1	TRBJ1-2	-	TGTGCCAGCAGCCCCGGGGACAGTATTAACTATGGCTACACCTTC	CASSPGDSINYGYTF
TRBV7-8	-	TRBJ1-6	-	TGTGCCAGCAGCTTAGTAACAGAATCACCCCTCCACTTT	CASSLVTESPLHF
TRBV24-1	-	TRBJ2-1	-	TGTGCCACCAGTGATTACAGGGCCCATGAGCAGTTCTTC	CATSDYRAHEQFF
TRBV19	-	TRBJ2-7	-	TGTGCCAGTAGTACTCCCGGGAACGAGCAGTACTTC	CASSTPGNEQYF
TRBV9	TRBD1	TRBJ1-2	-	TGTGCCAGCAGCCGGCCGGACAGGCTACATCATTATGGCTACACCTTC	CASSRPDRLHHYGYTF
TRBV3-1/TRBV3-2	TRBD1	TRBJ2-2	-	TGTGCCAGCAGCCCCCAGACAGGGCCGAACACCGGGGAGCTGTTTTTT	CASSPQTGPNTGELFF
TRBV5-6	TRBD1	TRBJ1-1	-	TGTGCCAGCAGCTTAGGGGGCCAAATTTACACTGAAGCTTTCTTT	CASSLGGQIYTEAFF
TRBV20-1	-	TRBJ1-1	-	TGCAGTGCTAGAGTGGAGGCCGAAGCTTTCTTT	CSARVEAEAFF
TRBV6-6	-	TRBJ1-1	large	TGTGCCAGCAGTTACGCTATTCCCGCCGTAGCTTTCTTT	CASSYAIPAVAFF
TRBV28	-	TRBJ1-2	-	TGTGCCAGCCGACCCGGACAGACCTATGGCTACACCTTC	CASRPGQTYGYTF
TRBV12-3/TRBV12-4	TRBD2	TRBJ2-7	once	TGTGCCAGCAGCCTAGCGGGGGCCTCTGAGCAGTACTTC	CASSLAGASEQYF
TRBV19	TRBD1	TRBJ1-2	-	TGTGCCAGTGGGGACAGGGGGCTTGGCTACACCTTC	CASGDRGLGYTF
TRBV7-2	TRBD1	TRBJ2-7	-	TGTGCCAGCAGCTTAGTTGGGACAGGGGTCCAGTACGAGCAGTACTTC	CASSLVGTGVQYEQYF
TRBV9	TRBD1	TRBJ1-2	-	TGTGCCAGCAGCGCACAGGGGTATGGCTACACCTTC	CASSAQGYGYTF
TRBV18	-	TRBJ2-3	-	TGTGCCAGCTCACTAGCGGCTTATAGCACAGATACGCAGTATTTT	CASSLAAYSTDTQYF
TRBV7-8	TRBD1	TRBJ1-5	-	TGTGCCAGCAGCTTAGAGGGCAGGGGGTGGCAGCCCCAGCATTTT	CASSLEGRGWQPQHF
TRBV7-9	-	TRBJ1-1	-	TGTGCCAGCAGCTTAGACAGGGTCCCTGAAGCTTTCTTT	CASSLDRVPEAFF
TRBV10-3	-	TRBJ1-2	-	TGTGCCATCAGTGAGTCTGCGCGAGCTTTTATGGTTGGCTACACCTTC	CAISESARAFMVGYTF
TRBV11-3	-	TRBJ1-1	-	TGTGCCAGCAGCTTATTTGGGGCAGACAAGGCTTTCTTT	CASSLFGADKAFF
TRBV27	TRBD1	TRBJ2-7	once	TGTGCCAGCAGAGCACGGGACAGGAACCTCTACGAGCAGTACTTC	CASRARDRNLYEQYF
TRBV29-1	TRBD1	TRBJ1-1	-	TGCAGCGTATGGACAGGGGGCACTGAAGCTTTCTTT	CSVWTGGTEAFF
TRBV7-9	TRBD2	TRBJ2-3	-	TGTGCCAGCAGCCCCAGGGGTAGCGGGGTTCCCACAGATACGCAGTATTTT	CASSPRGSGVPTDTQYF
TRBV3-1/TRBV3-2	-	TRBJ1-1	-	TGTGCCAGCAGCCCCGATTTGGGGGGTTACACTGAAGCTTTCTTT	CASSPDLGGYTEAFF
TRBV12-5	-	TRBJ2-3	-	TGTGCTAGTGGTTTGGTACTGGGCCCGGCAGATACGCAGTATTTT	CASGLVLGPADTQYF